This T cell receptor (beta chain) came from a study of shared clonotypes between healthy human individuals. The study, taken as a whole, reports: Blood was the sole source, and tissue repertoires probably differ.

Only one count was recorded for this clone. The target antigen is unknown. The germline CDR1 and CDR2 sequences are SGHRS and YFSETQ. The V and J ends lost 4 bases and 9 bases, in that order; junction bases with no gene match: 18. The CDR3 spans 17 residues. Method: immunoSEQ multiplex PCR; TCRdb's copy keeps in-frame clones and lacks some. The repertoire holds about 2,500,000 clones, with roughly nine tenths as singletons. The rearrangement joins TRBV5-1 to TRBJ2-1, with 8 bases lining up with TRBD2. The TCR sequence derives from a man younger than 35 in good health. Material: naive CD4+ T cells sorted from blood. This sample's subset: CD45RA+ positively selected. The CDR3 spells CASSILSFAGGWGEQFF. CDR3 coding DNA: TGCGCCAGCAGCATCCTCTCGTTCGCGGGAGGATGGGGTGAGCAGTTCTTC.